This T cell receptor beta chain was profiled in a study of T cells in Graves' hyperthyroidism and ophthalmopathy. Amplified TCR beta CDR3 regions came from RNA transcripts. HTBI primers were employed in a first-round RT-PCR of the TCR CDR3. TCRdb analysed the multiplex PCR reads with MiXCR anew, one entry per CDR3 protein. Seen here are approximately 590,000 distinct CDR3 sequences, 15% to 18% observed once, and the top ten hold under 8%. Germline V gene sequence: CDR1 MNHEY, CDR2 SVGAGI. CDR3 length: 16 residues. V lost 0 bases and J 3 bases, leaving 11 bases between the germline ends. In this sample, this clonotype turned up a few times.

The chain is built from TRBV6-5 and TRBJ2-2; D might be TRBD1 (5 bases). The material sequenced was blood. The sequence was collected from a woman in her 30s with Graves' hyperthyroidism. For the CDR3, the DNA is TGTGCCAGCAGTTACTCGAAGGGGCTCGACACCGGGGAGCTGTTTTTT. It encodes CASSYSKGLDTGELFF.